The sequence of this T cell receptor beta chain was determined in a study of vaccination and CD4 T cells after COVID-19. Study details: Cells were stimulated with overlapping spike peptide pools from SARS-CoV-2, HCoV-NL63, HCoV-OC43 and HCoV-229E.

Cultured CD4+ T-cell DNA underwent Oncomine TCR Beta short-read sequencing. The source of extracted genomic DNA was cultured CD4+ T cells. Via MiXCR, TCRdb re-called the PCR reads, giving one row per CDR3 protein. The sample holds around 23,000 distinct CDR3 sequences, 43% seen once. Time point noted: late sampling 161 to 241 days after vaccination in three convalescent patients. Regarding treatment: approximately nine-day PBMC culture with coronavirus spike peptide pools or control peptides (ViraFEST assay). Trimming shortened V by 4 bases and J by 4 bases, and 15 bases separated the two germline ends. The germline V gene has CDR1 SGHRS and CDR2 YFSETQ. The CDR3 runs to 14 residues. As concerns this clonotype: Its specificity is not known.

The sample in question was CD4+ T cells from blood, cultured in vitro, obtained about 7 months after SARS-CoV-2 vaccination. The origin of this receptor is a human donor who had recovered from COVID-19. The rearrangement joins TRBV5-1 to TRBJ2-7, with D unclear. This CDR3 reads CASSAGPLGYEQYF. The CDR3 coding sequence is TGCGCCAGCAGCGCTGGACCCCTAGGTTACGAGCAGTACTTC.